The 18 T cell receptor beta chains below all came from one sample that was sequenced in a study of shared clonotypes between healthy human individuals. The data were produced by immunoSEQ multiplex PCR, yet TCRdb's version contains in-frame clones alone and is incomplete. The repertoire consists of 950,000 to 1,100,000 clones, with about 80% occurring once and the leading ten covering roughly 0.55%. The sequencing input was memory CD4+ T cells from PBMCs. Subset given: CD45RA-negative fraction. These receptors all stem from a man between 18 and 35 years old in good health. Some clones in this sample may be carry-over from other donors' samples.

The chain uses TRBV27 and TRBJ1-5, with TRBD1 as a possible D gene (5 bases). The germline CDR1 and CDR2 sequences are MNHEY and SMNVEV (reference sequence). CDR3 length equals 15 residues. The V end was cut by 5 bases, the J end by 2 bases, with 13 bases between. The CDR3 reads CASSRGEYGNQPQHF. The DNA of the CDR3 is TGTGCCAGCAGTCGAGGGGAGTACGGCAATCAGCCCCAGCATTTT.

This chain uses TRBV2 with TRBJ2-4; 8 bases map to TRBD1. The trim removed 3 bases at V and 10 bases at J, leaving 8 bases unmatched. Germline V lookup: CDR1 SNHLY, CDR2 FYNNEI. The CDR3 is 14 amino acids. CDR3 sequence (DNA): TGTGCCAGCAGTGATGGGCAGGGGGCGAAGATTCAGTACTTC. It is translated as CASSDGQGAKIQYF.

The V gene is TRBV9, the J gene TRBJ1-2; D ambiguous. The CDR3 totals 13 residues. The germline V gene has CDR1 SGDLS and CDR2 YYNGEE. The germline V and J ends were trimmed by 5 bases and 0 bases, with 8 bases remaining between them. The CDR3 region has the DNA TGTGCCAGCAGAAGAGACGCTAACTATGGCTACACCTTC. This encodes CASRRDANYGYTF.

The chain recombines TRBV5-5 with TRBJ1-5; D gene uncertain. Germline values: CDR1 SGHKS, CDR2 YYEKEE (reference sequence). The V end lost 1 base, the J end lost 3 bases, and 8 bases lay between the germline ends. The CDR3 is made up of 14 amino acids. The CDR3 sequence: CASSLYRYNQPQHF. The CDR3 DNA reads TGTGCCAGCAGCTTGTACAGATACAATCAGCCCCAGCATTTT.

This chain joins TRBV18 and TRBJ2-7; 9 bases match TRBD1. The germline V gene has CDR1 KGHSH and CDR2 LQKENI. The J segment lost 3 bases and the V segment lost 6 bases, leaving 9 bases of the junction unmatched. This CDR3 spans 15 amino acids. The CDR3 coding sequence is TGTGCCAGCTCTCCTCCGGGACAGGGCCTCTACGAGCAGTACTTC. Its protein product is CASSPPGQGLYEQYF. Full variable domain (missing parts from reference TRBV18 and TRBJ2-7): NAGVMQNPRHLVRRRGQEARLRCSPMKGHSHVYWYRQLPEEGLKFMVYLQKENIIDESGMPKERFSAEFPKEGPSILRIQQVVRGDSAAYFCASSPPGQGLYEQYFGPGTRLTVT.

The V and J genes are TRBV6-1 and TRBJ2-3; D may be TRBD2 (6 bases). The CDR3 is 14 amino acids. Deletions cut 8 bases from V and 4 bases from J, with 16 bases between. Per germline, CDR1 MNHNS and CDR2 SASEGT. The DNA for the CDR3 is TGTGCCAGCCGGCGGGGACCGGACGCAGATACGCAGTATTTT. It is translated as CASRRGPDADTQYF.

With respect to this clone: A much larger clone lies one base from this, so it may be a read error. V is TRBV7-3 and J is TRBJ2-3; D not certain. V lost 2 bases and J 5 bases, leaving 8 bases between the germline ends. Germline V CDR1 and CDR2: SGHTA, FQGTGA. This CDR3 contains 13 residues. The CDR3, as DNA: TGTGCCAGCAGCTTAGGGGTGGTAGATACGCAGTATTTT. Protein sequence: CASSLGVVDTQYF. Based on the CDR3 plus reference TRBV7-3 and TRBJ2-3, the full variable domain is GAGVSQTPSNKVTEKGKYVELRCDPISGHTALYWYRQSLGQGPEFLIYFQGTGAADDSGLPNDRFFAVRPEGSVSTLKIQRTERGDSAVYLCASSLGVVDTQYFGPGTRLTVL.

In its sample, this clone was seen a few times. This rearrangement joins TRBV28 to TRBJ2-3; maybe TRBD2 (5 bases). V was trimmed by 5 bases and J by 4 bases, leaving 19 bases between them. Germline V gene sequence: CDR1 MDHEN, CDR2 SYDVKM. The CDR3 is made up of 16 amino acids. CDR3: CASSPSPGGGPDTQYF. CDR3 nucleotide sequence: TGTGCCAGCAGTCCAAGTCCGGGCGGCGGGCCAGATACGCAGTATTTT.

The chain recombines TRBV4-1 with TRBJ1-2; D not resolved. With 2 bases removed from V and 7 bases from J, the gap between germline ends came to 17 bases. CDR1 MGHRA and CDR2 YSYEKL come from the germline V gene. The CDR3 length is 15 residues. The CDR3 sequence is CASSQSGTKVGGYTF. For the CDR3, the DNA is TGCGCCAGCAGCCAATCTGGTACAAAGGTCGGTGGCTACACCTTC.

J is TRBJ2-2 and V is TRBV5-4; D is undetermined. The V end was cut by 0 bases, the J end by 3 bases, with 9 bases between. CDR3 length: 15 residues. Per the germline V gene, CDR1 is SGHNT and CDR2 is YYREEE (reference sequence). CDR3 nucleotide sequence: TGTGCCAGCAGCTTGGGGGCGTGGGACACCGGGGAGCTGTTTTTT. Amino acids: CASSLGAWDTGELFF.

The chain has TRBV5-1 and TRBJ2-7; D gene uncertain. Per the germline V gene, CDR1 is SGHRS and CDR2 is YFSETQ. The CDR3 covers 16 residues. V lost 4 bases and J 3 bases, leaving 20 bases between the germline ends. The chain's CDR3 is CASSLTSTASNYEQYF. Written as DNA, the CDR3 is TGCGCCAGCAGCCTCACATCCACCGCCTCCAACTACGAGCAGTACTTC. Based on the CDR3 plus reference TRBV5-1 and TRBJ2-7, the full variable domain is KAGVTQTPRYLIKTRGQQVTLSCSPISGHRSVSWYQQTPGQGLQFLFEYFSETQRNKGNFPGRFSGRQFSNSRSEMNVSTLELGDSALYLCASSLTSTASNYEQYFGPGTRLTVT.

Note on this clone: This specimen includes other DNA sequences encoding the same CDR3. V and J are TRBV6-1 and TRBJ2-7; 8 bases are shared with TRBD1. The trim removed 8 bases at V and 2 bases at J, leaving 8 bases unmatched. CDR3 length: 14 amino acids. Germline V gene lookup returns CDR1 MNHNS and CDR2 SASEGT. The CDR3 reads CASGDRDRTYEQYF. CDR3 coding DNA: TGTGCCAGCGGGGACCGGGACAGGACCTACGAGCAGTACTTC.

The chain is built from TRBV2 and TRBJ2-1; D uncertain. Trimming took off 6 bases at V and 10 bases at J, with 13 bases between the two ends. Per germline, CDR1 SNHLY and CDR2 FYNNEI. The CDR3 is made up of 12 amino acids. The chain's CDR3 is CASSQGGGEQFF. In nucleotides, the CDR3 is TGTGCCAGCAGCCAAGGCGGTGGGGAGCAGTTCTTC.

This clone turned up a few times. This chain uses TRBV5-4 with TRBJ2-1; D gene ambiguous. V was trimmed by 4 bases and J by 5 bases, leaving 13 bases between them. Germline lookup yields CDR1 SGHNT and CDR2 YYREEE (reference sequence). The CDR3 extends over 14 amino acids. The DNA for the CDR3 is TGTGCCAGCAGCCCTGCTGCACGGAACAATGAGCAGTTCTTC. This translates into CASSPAARNNEQFF.

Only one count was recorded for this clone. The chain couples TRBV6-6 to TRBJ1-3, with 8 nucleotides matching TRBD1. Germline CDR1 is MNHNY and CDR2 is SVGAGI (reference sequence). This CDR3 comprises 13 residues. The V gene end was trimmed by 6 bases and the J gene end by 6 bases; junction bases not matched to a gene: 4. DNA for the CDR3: TGTGCCAGCAGCGGACAGGGTTTAAACACCATATATTTT. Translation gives CASSGQGLNTIYF.

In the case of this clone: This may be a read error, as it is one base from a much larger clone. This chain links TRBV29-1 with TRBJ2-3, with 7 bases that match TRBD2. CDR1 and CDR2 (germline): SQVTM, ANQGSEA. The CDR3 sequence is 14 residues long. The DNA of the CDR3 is TGCAGCGTTGAATCTGCGGGACTACAAGATGCGCAGTATTTT. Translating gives CSVESAGLQDAQYF.

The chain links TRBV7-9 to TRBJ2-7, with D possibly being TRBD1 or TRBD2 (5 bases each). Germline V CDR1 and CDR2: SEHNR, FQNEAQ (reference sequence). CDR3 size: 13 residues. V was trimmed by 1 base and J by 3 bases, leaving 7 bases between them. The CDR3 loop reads CASSLGDRYEQYF. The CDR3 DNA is TGTGCCAGCAGCTTAGGGGACCGCTACGAGCAGTACTTC.

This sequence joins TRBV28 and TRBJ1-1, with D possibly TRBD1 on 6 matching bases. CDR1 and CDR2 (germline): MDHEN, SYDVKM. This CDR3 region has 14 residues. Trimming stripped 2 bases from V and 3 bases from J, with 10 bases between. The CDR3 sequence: CASSLGGLDTEAFF. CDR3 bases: TGTGCCAGCAGTTTAGGGGGCTTAGACACTGAAGCTTTCTTT.